This TCR beta chain was found in a study of glioma-infiltrating T cells. Study-wide points: Above-expected tissue-blood divergence occurred in all gliomas, most in low-grade ones.

In its sample, this clonotype was seen many times. Its antigen is not known. The iRepertoire nested amplicon-rescue multiplex PCR amplified TCR alpha and beta CDR3s from RNA. MiXCR was run by TCRdb on the multiplex PCR reads, yielding one entry per CDR3 protein. The repertoire includes fewer than 200,000 distinct CDR3 sequences, approximately 40% of them detected once, and 5.2% sits in the top ten. The CDR3 is 14 residues long. Germline V gene data show CDR1 as KGHDR and CDR2 as SFDVKD. Trimming took 3 bases from V and 7 from J, leaving 12 bases between them. This receptor was obtained from a human donor with low-grade glioma or glioblastoma, undergoing nonglioma brain surgery, or in good health (not recorded which). Sequencing was done on a sample of glioma tissue, nonneoplastic brain tissue, or PBMCs (not recorded which). The rearrangement joins TRBV24-1 to TRBJ1-5, with D maybe TRBD1 (6 bases). CDR3 DNA: TGTGCCACCAGTGATCACAGGGTAGAGCAGCCCCAGCATTTT. This codes for CATSDHRVEQPQHF.